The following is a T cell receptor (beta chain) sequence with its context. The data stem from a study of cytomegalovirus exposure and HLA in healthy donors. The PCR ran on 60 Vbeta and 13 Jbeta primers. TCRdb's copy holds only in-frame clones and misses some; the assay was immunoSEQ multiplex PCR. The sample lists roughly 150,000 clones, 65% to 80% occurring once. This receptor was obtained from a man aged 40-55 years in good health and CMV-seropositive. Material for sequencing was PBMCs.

CDR3 bases: TGTGCCAGCAGTTTAAGGGCGGGAGGGATGGTCGAGCAGTACTTC. It translates to CASSLRAGGMVEQYF. The rearrangement links TRBV27 to TRBJ2-7; 9 bases agree with TRBD2. CDR1 is MNHEY and CDR2 is SMNVEV in the germline V gene (reference sequence). The CDR3 extends over 15 amino acids. Losses at the gene ends were 2 bases for V and 6 bases for J; bases not matched to a gene: 8.